These 5 T cell receptor beta chains originate from one sample sequenced in a study of cytomegalovirus exposure and HLA in healthy donors (dated by TCRdb to the late 2010s). Library method: the immunoSEQ multiplex PCR assay. For the multiplex PCR, a mixture combining 60 forward primers for TCR Vbeta segments and 13 reverse primers for TCR Jbeta segments was used. Here the immuneACCESS table is served through TCRdb, limited to in-frame sequences with V and J called. Missing clones are a known gap in these copies; in checked studies unresolved V genes cover under half, and the rest lacks a known reason. Here the sample has about 150,000 clones; about three quarters occur a single time. Under 4% of the sample lies in the top ten. The sequencing input was PBMCs. The receptors were sampled from a woman between 35 and 50 years old in good health and CMV-seronegative.

The chain employs TRBV5-1 and TRBJ2-1; TRBD2 agrees at 10 bases. Unmatched junction bases numbered 6, after V lost 7 bases and J lost 2 bases. Per the germline V gene, CDR1 is SGHRS and CDR2 is YFSETQ. The CDR3 is 15 residues long. The chain's CDR3 is CASGLAGGTYNEQFF. CDR3 DNA: TGCGCCAGCGGATTAGCGGGGGGCACCTACAATGAGCAGTTCTTC.

The CDR3 DNA follows: TGTGCCAGCAGCTCCCGGACTGGGGATACGCAGTATTTT. Translation gives CASSSRTGDTQYF. The chain joins TRBV7-2 to TRBJ2-3, with TRBD2 as a possible D gene (5 bases). V was clipped by 4 bases and J by 6 bases, with 11 bases between them. The V gene's germline CDR1 is SGHTA and CDR2 FQGNSA. This CDR3 is 13 amino acids long.

The rearrangement joins TRBV10-1 to TRBJ1-2; D unresolved. CDR3 size: 13 residues. CDR1 is WNHNN, CDR2 SYGVQD, per germline (reference sequence). The V and J ends lost 3 bases and 3 bases respectively, with 8 bases between them. The CDR3 DNA follows: TGCGCCAGCAGTGATTGGAGGGACTATGGCTACACCTTC. It specifies CASSDWRDYGYTF.

This clone was recorded only once. At one of its ends the junction is not consistent with the germline gene, which may arise from a read error. This rearrangement joins TRBV12-5 to TRBJ2-1; TRBD1 aligns across 7 bases. The CDR3 is 13 residues long. Germline loops: CDR1 LGHNT, CDR2 FRNRAP. The chain's CDR3 is CASGLTRGTVQVF. The CDR3 DNA sequence: TGTGCTAGTGGTTTAACCAGGGGGACGGTCCAGGTCTTC.

This clone came up a few times. The CDR3 is CASMTWTSGSTGELFF. CDR3 coding DNA: TGTGCCAGTATGACTTGGACTAGCGGGAGCACCGGGGAGCTGTTTTTT. This sequence joins TRBV28 and TRBJ2-2; 13 bases align to TRBD2. This CDR3 is built from 16 residues. V trimming: 9 bases; J trimming: 4 bases; junction bases outside the gene matches: 8. The germline CDR1 and CDR2 sequences are MDHEN and SYDVKM.